Listed below are T cell receptor beta chains from one sample, sequenced in a study of T-cell memory formation after mild COVID-19. Using its own MiXCR run on the 5' RACE reads, TCRdb lists one record per CDR3 protein. The table has approximately 250,000 distinct CDR3 sequences, over 15% seen once. The sequenced sample was PBMCs or a T cell subset sorted from them (not recorded which). The source is a man aged 18 to 30 who had mild COVID-19 (a few samples of this study predate the infection). Cell type and time point are not known. The conserved cysteine and the conserved F or W are not part of the CDR3 here. Rows may omit the clone size; those that give it use once, few, many or a size class.

abundance | v_gene | CDR3aa
. | TRBV3-1 | ASIRDGALAGELF
few | TRBV7-9 | ASSSPDWDQPQH
few | TRBV6-1 | ASSEDLANTEAF
. | TRBV24-1 | ATSDPGQGQETQY
. | TRBV10-3 | AIRPLGDTQY
many | TRBV19 | ASSPLGSATQY
few | TRBV18 | ASSLTEGTVEAF
many | TRBV6-5 | ASSYKRDRQANYGYT
. | TRBV15 | ATSRVIAGANYGYT
. | TRBV3-1 | ASSQDPWERGVTGELF
. | TRBV3-1 | ASSQITTGFNSPLH
. | TRBV4-3 | ASSQGSGDRYFYNEQF
. | TRBV7-2 | ASSRLLEGTQY
few | TRBV6-5 | ASSYRPSPDSPLH
. | TRBV7-2 | ASSLRAPPGTDTQY
many | TRBV9 | ASSGLATGGGEQF
few | TRBV6-2/TRBV6-3 | ASSYGGLKKTLEQY
few | TRBV4-1 | ASSPRGDNEKLF
. | TRBV6-2/TRBV6-3 | ASSHSYEQY